This TCR beta chain was recovered during a study of cytomegalovirus exposure and HLA in healthy donors. General study points: Reports indicated that the classifier achieved high specificity and sensitivity in diagnosing cytomegalovirus status. The authors listed around 150 TCR beta chains as cytomegalovirus-associated.

This CDR3 region has 16 residues. Trimming cost V 0 bases and J 7 bases; bases outside gene matches: 8. Germline CDR1 is MNHEY and CDR2 is SMNVEV (reference sequence). To note about this clone: Its antigen is still unknown.

The PCR ran on 60 Vbeta and 13 Jbeta primers. This table comes from immunoSEQ multiplex PCR, and its TCRdb copy is limited to in-frame clones, with some not included. The sample carries about 150,000 clones, around 75% recorded once. This TCR came from a man aged 25-45 years in good health and CMV-seronegative. The sequencing input was PBMCs. The chain links TRBV27 to TRBJ1-1; 10 bases align to TRBD1. The CDR3 DNA reads as TGTGCCAGCAGTTTATCCCTAGGGACAGGGGTCGGTGAAGCTTTCTTT. Its translation is CASSLSLGTGVGEAFF.